This TCR beta chain was profiled in a study of blood T cell repertoires in COVID-19. Study in general: The United States, Italy and Spain provided the acute and convalescent COVID-19 samples. PBMCs, B-cell-depleted T cells, or T cells were the source of the cDNA or gDNA that made up the material.

The V gene's germline CDR1 is DFQATT and CDR2 SNEGSKA (reference sequence). Trimming stripped 7 bases from V and 6 bases from J, with 9 bases between. The CDR3 is 11 amino acids. How the authors handled the data: Amplified reference gene primers provided the basis for estimating nucleated cell counts. Clones were sequenced by immunoSEQ multiplex PCR, and TCRdb holds only the in-frame ones, with some missing. From that table come the V and J calls and clone size; the DNA was used to work out D and trimming. The repertoire holds some 220,000 clones, with 83% as singletons. This receptor was identified in a human donor in a cohort sampled during active COVID-19. The sample consisted of peripheral blood. This chain connects TRBV20-1 to TRBJ2-2; no clear D gene. The CDR3 DNA sequence: TGCAGTGGCCGAACGGCCGGGGAGCTGTTTTTT. Its protein is CSGRTAGELFF.